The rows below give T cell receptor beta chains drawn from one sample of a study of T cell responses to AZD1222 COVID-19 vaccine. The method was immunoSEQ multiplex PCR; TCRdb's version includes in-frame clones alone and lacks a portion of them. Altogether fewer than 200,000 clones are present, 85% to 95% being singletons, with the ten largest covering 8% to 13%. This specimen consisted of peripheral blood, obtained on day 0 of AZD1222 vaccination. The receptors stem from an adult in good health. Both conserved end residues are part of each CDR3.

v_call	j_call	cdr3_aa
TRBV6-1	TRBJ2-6	CASSDYRETGANVLTF
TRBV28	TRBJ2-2	CASRPGGIGQGANTGELFF
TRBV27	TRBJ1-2	CASRTAWSEDGYTF
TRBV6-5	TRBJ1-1	CASTQGSGTTEAFF
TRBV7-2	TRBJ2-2	CASSQRAATGELFF
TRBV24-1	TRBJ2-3	CATSWGGNTDTQYF
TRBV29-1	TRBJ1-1	CSVEVTAEAFF
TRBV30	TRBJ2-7	CAWWALAGNEQYF
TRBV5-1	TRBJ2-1	CASSLEGPRLAGGSNEQFF
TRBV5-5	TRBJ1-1	CASSLRGTNTEAFF
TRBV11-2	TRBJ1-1	CASRGQGFWTEAFF
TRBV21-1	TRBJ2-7	CASSQAQGGQGIREQYF
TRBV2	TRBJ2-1	CASQWASGMENEQFF
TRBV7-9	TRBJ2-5	CASSFDRGLETQYF
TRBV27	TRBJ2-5	CASSRKDPRGPGGETQYF
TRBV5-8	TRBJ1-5	CASSLGARGGNQPQHF
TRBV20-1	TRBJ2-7	CSASGREYEQYF
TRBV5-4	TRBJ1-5	CASSIGGQGYQPQHF
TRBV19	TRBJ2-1	CASNRGSYNEQFF
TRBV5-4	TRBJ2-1	CASSLEPQWSYNEQFF
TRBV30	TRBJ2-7	CAWSGGGEQYF
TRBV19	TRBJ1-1	CASTHGRNTEAFF
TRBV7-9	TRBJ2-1	CASSYHRGLQNNEQFF
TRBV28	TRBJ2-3	CASSFWGANTDTQYF
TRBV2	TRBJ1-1	CALNGGGLNTEAFF
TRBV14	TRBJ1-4	CASSQDLGGINEKLFF
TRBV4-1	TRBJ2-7	CASSSEPSGSYEQYF
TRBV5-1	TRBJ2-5	CASSLWGQGRQETQYF
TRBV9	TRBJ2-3	CASSGGRTDTQYF
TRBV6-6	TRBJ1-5	CASKDRELQPQHF
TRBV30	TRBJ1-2	CAWSVGSRDGYTF
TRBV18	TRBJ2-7	CASSPGSVSRYEQYF
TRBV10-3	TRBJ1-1	CAISEIGRRGEAFF
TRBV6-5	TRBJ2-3	CASSYGQQQDTQYF
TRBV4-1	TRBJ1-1	CASSQRLQVGRTEAFF
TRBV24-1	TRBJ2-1	CATSDSGTSGSQNEQFF
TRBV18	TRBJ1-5	CASSPPLGQGGYSNQPQHF
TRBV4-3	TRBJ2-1	CASSQDVLNEQFF
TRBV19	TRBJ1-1	CASSMGFGLLNTEAFF
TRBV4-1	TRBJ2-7	CASSQEPQAGGFHEQYF
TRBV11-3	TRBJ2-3	CASSLRGRSTDTQYF
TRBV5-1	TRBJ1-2	CASSRSQGDGYTF
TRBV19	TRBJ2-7	CASRASGSYEQYF
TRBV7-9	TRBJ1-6	CASSWRGPDRGSLHF
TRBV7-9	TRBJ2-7	CASSLEAGGMYEQYF
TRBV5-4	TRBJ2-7	CASSLLLRPYEQYF
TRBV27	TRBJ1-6	CASSSRYIGSPLHF
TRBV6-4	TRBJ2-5	CASSDRGQGQETQYF